This TCR beta chain was recovered during a study of T-cell memory formation after mild COVID-19. Study-level results: Second-wave clones reaching peak frequency on day 37 lacked confirmed SARS-CoV-2 specificity.

Comment on this clonotype: Antigen specificity is unknown.

V lost 5 bases, J lost 4 bases, and 9 bases lay in between. This CDR3 has 12 residues. Germline V gene sequence: CDR1 SGHVS, CDR2 FQNEAQ. TCRdb reprocessed the 5' RACE reads with MiXCR, giving one entry per CDR3 protein. The repertoire includes 55,000 to 75,000 distinct CDR3 sequences, about 27% of them detected once, and roughly 41% sits in the top ten. Sequences were obtained from PBMCs or a T cell subset sorted from them (not recorded which). The chain joins TRBV7-8 to TRBJ2-7; D might be TRBD2 (6 bases). The TCR originated in a man younger than 35 who had mild COVID-19 (a few samples of this study predate the infection). Cell type and time point are not known. Written as DNA, the CDR3 is TGTGCCAGCAGCCCAGGGACTTACGAGCAGTACTTC. Its protein is CASSPGTYEQYF.